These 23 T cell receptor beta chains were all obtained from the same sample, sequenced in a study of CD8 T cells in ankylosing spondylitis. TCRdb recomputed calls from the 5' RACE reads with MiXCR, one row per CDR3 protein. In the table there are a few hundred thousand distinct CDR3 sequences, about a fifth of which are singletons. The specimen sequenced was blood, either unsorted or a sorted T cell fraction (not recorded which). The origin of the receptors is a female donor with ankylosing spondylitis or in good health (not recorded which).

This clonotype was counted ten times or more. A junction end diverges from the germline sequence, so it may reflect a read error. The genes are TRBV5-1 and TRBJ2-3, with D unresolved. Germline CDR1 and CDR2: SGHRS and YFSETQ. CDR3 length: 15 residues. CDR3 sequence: CASSLVGSSTDTQYF. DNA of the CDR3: TGTGCCAGCAGCTTAGTTGGTAGTAGCACAGATACGCAGTATTTT.

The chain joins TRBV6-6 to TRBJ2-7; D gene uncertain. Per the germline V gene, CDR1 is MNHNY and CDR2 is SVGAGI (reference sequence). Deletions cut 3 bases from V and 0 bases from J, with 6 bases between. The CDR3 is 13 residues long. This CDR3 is CASSYQYSYEQYF. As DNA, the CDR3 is TGTGCCAGCAGTTATCAGTACTCCTACGAGCAGTACTTC.

CDR3 amino acids: CASSYSAQATYEQYF. The CDR3 DNA reads TGTGCCAGCAGTTACTCAGCACAGGCAACCTACGAGCAGTACTTC. The chain employs TRBV6-5 and TRBJ2-7; possibly TRBD1 for D (5 bases). This CDR3 region has 15 residues. V gave up 0 bases and J gave up 2 bases, with 11 bases separating them. CDR1 and CDR2 from the germline V gene are MNHEY and SVGAGI.

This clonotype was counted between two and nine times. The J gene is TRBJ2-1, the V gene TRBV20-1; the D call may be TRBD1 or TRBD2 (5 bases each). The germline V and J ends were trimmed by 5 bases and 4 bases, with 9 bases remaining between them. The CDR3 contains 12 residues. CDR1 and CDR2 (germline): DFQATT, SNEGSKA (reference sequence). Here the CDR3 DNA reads TGCAGTGCTGGGACCGCGTACAATGAGCAGTTCTTC. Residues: CSAGTAYNEQFF.

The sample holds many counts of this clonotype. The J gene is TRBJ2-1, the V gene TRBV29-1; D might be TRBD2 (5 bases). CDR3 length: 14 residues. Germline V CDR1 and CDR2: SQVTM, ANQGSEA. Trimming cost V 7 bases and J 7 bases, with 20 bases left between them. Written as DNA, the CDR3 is TGCAGCGCCGGCGCCCGGGAATTCCCGAATGAGCAGTTCTTC. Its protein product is CSAGAREFPNEQFF.

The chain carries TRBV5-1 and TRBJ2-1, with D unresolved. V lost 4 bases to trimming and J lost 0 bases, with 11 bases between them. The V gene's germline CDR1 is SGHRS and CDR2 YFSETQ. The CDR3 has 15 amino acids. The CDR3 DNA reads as TGCGCCAGCAGCCCCTTGATGAACTCCTACAATGAGCAGTTCTTC. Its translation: CASSPLMNSYNEQFF.

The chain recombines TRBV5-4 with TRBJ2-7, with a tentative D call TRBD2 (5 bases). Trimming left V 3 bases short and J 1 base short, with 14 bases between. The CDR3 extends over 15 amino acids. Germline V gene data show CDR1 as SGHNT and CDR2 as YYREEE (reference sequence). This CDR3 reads CASSSRAEPSYEQYF. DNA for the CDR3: TGTGCCAGCAGCTCCCGAGCGGAGCCTTCCTACGAGCAGTACTTC.

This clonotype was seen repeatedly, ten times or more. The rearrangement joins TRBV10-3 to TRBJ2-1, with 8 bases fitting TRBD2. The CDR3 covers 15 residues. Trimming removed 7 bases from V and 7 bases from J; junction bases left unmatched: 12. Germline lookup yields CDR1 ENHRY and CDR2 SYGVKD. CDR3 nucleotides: TGTGCCATCAATCCCAGTCGGGAGGGCCATAATGAGCAGTTCTTC. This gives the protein CAINPSREGHNEQFF.

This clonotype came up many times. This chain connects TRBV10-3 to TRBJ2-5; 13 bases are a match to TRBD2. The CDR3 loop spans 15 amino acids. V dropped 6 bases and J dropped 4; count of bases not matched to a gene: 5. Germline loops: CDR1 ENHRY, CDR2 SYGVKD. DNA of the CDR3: TGTGCCATCAGCCCCGGGACTAGCGGGACAGAGACCCAGTACTTC. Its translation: CAISPGTSGTETQYF.

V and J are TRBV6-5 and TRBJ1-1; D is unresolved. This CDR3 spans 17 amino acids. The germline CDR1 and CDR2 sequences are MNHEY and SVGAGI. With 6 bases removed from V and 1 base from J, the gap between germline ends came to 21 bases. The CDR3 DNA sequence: TGTGCCAGCAGCTATCGGCTAGAGCGGCGGGCGAACACTGAAGCTTTCTTT. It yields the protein CASSYRLERRANTEAFF.

CDR3 nucleotides: TGCAGTGCTGCCCTCGGGGCGGGTGGCTCCTCCTACGAGCAGTACTTC. It codes for CSAALGAGGSSYEQYF. The chain couples TRBV20-1 to TRBJ2-7; D possibly matches TRBD1 or TRBD2 (5 bases each). Germline lookup yields CDR1 DFQATT and CDR2 SNEGSKA (reference sequence). The CDR3 extends over 16 amino acids. V lost 5 bases, J lost 0 bases, and 20 bases lay in between.

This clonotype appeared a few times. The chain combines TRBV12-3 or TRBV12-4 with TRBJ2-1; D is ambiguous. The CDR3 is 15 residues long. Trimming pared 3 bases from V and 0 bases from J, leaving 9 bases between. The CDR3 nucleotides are TGTGCCAGCAGTTTTCTCGCTAGCTCCTACAATGAGCAGTTCTTC. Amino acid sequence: CASSFLASSYNEQFF.

The CDR3: CASSWGASSYEQYF. The CDR3 DNA reads TGCGCCAGCAGCTGGGGAGCGAGCTCCTACGAGCAGTACTTC. The rearrangement uses TRBV5-1 and TRBJ2-7, with a weak D call TRBD2 (5 bases). V lost 3 bases and J 0 bases, leaving 10 bases between the germline ends. CDR3 length: 14 residues. Germline CDR1 and CDR2: SGHRS and YFSETQ.

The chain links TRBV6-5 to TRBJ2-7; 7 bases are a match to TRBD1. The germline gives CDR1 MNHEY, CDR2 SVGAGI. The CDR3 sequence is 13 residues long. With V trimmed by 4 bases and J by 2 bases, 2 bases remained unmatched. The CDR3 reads CASSSQGAYEQYF. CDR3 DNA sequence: TGTGCCAGCAGTTCCCAGGGGGCCTACGAGCAGTACTTC.

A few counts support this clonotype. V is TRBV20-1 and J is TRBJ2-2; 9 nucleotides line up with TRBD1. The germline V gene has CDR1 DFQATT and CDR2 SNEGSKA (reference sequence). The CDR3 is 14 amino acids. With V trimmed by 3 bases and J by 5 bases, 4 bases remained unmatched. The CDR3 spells CSARGQGGTGELFF. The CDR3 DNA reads TGCAGTGCTAGGGGACAGGGAGGTACCGGGGAGCTGTTTTTT.

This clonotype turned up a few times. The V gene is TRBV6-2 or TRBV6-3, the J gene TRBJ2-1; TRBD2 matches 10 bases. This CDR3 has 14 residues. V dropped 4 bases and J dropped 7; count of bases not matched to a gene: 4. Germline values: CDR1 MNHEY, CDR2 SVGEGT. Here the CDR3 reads CASSSPAGGNEQFF. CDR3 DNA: TGTGCCAGCAGTTCCCCAGCGGGAGGGAATGAGCAGTTCTTC.

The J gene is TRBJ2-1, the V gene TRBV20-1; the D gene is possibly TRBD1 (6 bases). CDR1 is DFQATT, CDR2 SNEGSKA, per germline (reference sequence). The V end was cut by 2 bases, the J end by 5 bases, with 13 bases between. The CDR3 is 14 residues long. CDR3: CSARSPGQNNEQFF. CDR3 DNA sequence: TGCAGTGCTAGATCGCCGGGACAAAACAATGAGCAGTTCTTC.

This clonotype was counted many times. CDR3 sequence (DNA): TGTGCCAGCAGTGAAAGTCGGAGCTCCTACAATGAGCAGTTCTTC. It specifies CASSESRSSYNEQFF. V and J are TRBV6-1 and TRBJ2-1; D gene ambiguous. The V end lost 2 bases, the J end lost 0 bases, and 8 bases lay between the germline ends. The length of the CDR3 is 15 residues. Germline V gene lookup returns CDR1 MNHNS and CDR2 SASEGT.

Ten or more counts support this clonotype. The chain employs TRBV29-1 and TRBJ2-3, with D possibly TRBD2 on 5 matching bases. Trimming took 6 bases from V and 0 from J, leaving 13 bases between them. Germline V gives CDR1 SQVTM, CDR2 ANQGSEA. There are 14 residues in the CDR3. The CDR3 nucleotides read TGCAGCGTGCTCCCGGGATCCAGCACAGATACGCAGTATTTT. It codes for CSVLPGSSTDTQYF.

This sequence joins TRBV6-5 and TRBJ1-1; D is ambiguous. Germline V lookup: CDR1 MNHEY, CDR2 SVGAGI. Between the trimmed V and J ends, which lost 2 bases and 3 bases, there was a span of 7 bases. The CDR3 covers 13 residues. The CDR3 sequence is CASSYLLHTEAFF. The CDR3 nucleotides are TGTGCCAGCAGTTACCTCCTCCACACTGAAGCTTTCTTT.

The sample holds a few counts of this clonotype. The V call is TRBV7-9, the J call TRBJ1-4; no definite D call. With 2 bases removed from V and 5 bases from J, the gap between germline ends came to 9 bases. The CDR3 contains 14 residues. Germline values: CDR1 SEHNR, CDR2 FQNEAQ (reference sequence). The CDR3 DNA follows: TGTGCCAGCAGCTTACCCGGGCAGAATGAAAAACTGTTTTTT. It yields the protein CASSLPGQNEKLFF. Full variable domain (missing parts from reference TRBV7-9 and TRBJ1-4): DTGVSQNPRHKITKRGQNVTFRCDPISEHNRLYWYRQTLGQGPEFLTYFQNEAQLEKSRLLSDRFSAERPKGSFSTLEIQRTEQGDSAMYLCASSLPGQNEKLFFGSGTQLSVL.

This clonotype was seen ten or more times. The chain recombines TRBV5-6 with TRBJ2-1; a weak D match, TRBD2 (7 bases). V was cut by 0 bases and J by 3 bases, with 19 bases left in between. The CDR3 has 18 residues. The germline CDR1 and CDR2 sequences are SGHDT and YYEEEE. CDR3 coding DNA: TGTGCCAGCAGCTTGGGGGGGCCTAGCGGTTCCGTCTACAATGAGCAGTTCTTC. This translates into CASSLGGPSGSVYNEQFF.

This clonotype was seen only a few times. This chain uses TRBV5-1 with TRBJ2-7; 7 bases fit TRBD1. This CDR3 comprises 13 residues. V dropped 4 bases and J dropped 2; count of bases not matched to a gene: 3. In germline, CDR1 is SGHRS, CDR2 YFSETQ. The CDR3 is CASSQQGPYEQYF. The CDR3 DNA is TGCGCCAGCAGCCAACAGGGGCCCTACGAGCAGTACTTC.